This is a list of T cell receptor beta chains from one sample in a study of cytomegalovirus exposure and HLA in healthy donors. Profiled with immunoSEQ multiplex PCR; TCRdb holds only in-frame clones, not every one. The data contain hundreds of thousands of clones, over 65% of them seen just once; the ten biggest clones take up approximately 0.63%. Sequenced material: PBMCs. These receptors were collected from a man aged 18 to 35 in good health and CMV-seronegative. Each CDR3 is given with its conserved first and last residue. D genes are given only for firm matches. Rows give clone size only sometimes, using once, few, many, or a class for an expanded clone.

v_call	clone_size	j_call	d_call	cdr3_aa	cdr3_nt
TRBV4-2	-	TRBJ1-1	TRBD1	CASSSREDRGSTEAFF	TGTGCCAGCAGCTCCCGGGAAGACAGGGGGAGCACTGAAGCTTTCTTT
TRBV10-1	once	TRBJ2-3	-	CASSGRVGTDTQYF	TGCGCCAGCAGTGGGAGGGTTGGCACAGATACGCAGTATTTT
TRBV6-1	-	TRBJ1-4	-	CASSRGEKLFF	TGTGCCAGCAGTCGGGGTGAAAAACTGTTTTTT
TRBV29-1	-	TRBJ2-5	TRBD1	CSVEVVQGETQYF	TGCAGCGTTGAGGTTGTACAGGGGGAGACCCAGTACTTC
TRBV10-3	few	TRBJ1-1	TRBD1	CAISEGQGRRTEAFF	TGTGCCATCAGTGAGGGACAGGGGAGGCGGACTGAAGCTTTCTTT
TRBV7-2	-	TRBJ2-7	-	CASSIQGYEQYF	TGTGCCAGCAGCATACAGGGCTACGAGCAGTACTTC
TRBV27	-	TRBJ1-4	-	CASSLAGVKNEKLFF	TGTGCCAGCAGTTTAGCAGGGGTAAAGAATGAAAAACTGTTTTTT
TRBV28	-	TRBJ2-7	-	CASSSLRPEQYF	TGTGCCAGCAGTTCATTGCGTCCCGAGCAGTACTTC
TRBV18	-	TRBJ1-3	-	CASSQIDGSSGNTIYF	TGTGCCAGCTCACAGATTGACGGGTCCTCTGGAAACACCATATATTTT
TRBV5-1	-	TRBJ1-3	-	CASSRGGDLSGNTIYF	TGCGCCAGCAGCCGCGGTGGAGACCTCTCTGGAAACACCATATATTTT
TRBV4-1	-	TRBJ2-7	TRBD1	CASSQPGQATYEQYF	TGCGCCAGCAGCCAGCCGGGACAGGCAACCTACGAGCAGTACTTC
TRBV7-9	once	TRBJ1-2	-	CASSPEVGYGYTF	TGTGCCAGCAGCCCTGAGGTTGGCTATGGCTACACCTTC
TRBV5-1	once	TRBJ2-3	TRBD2	CASSLLAGDRDTQYF	TGCGCCAGCAGCTTACTAGCGGGAGATCGCGATACGCAGTATTTT
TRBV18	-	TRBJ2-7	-	CASSPTRVGYEQYF	TGTGCCAGCTCACCGACGAGGGTCGGCTACGAGCAGTACTTC
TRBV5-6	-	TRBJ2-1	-	CASSSTGWAYNEQFF	TGTGCCAGCAGCTCAACAGGGTGGGCCTACAATGAGCAGTTCTTC
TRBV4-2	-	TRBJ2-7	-	CASSPRPYEQYF	TGTGCCAGCAGCCCCCGTCCCTACGAGCAGTACTTC
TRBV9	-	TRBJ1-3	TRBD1	CASSGDRGLNTIYF	TGTGCCAGCAGCGGGGACAGGGGGCTAAACACCATATATTTT
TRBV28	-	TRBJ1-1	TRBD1	CASSPGQGDTEAFF	TGTGCCAGCAGCCCGGGACAGGGTGACACTGAAGCTTTCTTT
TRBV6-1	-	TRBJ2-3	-	CASSEQGADTQYF	TGTGCCAGCAGTGAACAGGGCGCAGATACGCAGTATTTT
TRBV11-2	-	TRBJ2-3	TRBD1	CASSEESGTGGWGDTQYF	TGTGCCAGCAGCGAGGAATCCGGGACAGGGGGGTGGGGAGATACGCAGTATTTT
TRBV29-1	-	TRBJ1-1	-	CSVVEQLNTEAFF	TGCAGCGTTGTGGAACAGTTGAACACTGAAGCTTTCTTT
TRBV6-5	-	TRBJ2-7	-	CASSYSIVPGSYEQYF	TGTGCCAGCAGTTACTCGATCGTTCCGGGTTCCTACGAGCAGTACTTC
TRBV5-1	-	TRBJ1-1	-	CASSWGGEAFF	TGCGCCAGCAGTTGGGGCGGCGAAGCTTTCTTT
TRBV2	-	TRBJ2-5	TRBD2	CASSVLADGETQYF	TGTGCCAGCAGCGTACTAGCGGACGGGGAGACCCAGTACTTC
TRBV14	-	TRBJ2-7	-	CASSLQGGRGQYF	TGTGCCAGCAGCCTCCAGGGGGGCCGAGGGCAGTACTTC
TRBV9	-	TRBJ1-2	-	CASSVVQGAGYTF	TGTGCCAGCAGCGTAGTACAAGGAGCCGGCTACACCTTC
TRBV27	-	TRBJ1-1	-	CASSLGAGTVNTEAFF	TGTGCCAGCAGTTTAGGGGCAGGTACGGTTAACACTGAAGCTTTCTTT
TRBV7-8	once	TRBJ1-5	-	CASSLGGLAQPQHF	TGTGCCAGCAGCTTAGGGGGTCTAGCTCAGCCCCAGCATTTT
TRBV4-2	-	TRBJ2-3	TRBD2	CASSQETSVSTDTQYF	TGTGCCAGCAGCCAAGAAACTAGCGTTAGCACAGATACGCAGTATTTT
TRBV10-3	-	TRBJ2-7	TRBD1	CAISERITEGGNYEQYF	TGTGCCATCAGTGAGAGAATAACGGAAGGGGGCAACTACGAGCAGTACTTC
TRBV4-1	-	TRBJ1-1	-	CASSQVFNSLNTEAFF	TGCGCCAGCAGCCAAGTTTTTAACAGCTTGAACACTGAAGCTTTCTTT
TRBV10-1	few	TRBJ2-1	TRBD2	CASSAPGLAGMGEQFF	TGCGCCAGCAGTGCCCCCGGACTAGCGGGAATGGGGGAGCAGTTCTTC
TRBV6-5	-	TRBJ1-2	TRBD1	CASGQMGQGLYGYTF	TGTGCCAGCGGGCAAATGGGACAGGGCCTCTATGGCTACACCTTC